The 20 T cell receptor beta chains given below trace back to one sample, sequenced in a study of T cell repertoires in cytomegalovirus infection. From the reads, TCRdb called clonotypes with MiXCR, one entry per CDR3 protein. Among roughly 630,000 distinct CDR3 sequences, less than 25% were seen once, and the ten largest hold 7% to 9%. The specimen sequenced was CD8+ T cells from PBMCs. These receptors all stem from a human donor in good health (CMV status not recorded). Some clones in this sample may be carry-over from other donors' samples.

CDR3 nucleotides: TGCAGCGTTGGGACCGAAGCCTACGAGCAGTACTTC. Amino acids: CSVGTEAYEQYF. The rearrangement joins TRBV29-1 to TRBJ2-7; no clear D. The CDR3 loop spans 12 amino acids. Deletions cut 4 bases from V and 2 bases from J, with 9 bases between. The V gene's germline CDR1 is SQVTM and CDR2 ANQGSEA.

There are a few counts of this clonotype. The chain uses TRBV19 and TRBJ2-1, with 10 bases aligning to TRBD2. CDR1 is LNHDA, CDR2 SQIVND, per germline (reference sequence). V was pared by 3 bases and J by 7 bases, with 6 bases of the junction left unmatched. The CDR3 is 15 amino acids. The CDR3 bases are TGTGCCAGTAGTATCGCCGGGACTAGCGTGAATGAGCAGTTCTTC. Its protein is CASSIAGTSVNEQFF.

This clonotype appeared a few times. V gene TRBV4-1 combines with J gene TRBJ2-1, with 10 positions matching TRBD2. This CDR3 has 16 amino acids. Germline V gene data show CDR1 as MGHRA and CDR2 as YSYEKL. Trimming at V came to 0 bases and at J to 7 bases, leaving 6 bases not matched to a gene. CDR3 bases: TGCGCCAGCAGCCAAGACGTAGCGGGGGGCCAAAATGAGCAGTTCTTC. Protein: CASSQDVAGGQNEQFF.

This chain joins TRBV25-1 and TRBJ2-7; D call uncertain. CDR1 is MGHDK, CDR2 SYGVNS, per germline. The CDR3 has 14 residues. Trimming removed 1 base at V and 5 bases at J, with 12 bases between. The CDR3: CASSESAFGHEQYV. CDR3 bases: TGTGCCAGCAGTGAATCAGCGTTTGGGCACGAGCAGTACGTC.

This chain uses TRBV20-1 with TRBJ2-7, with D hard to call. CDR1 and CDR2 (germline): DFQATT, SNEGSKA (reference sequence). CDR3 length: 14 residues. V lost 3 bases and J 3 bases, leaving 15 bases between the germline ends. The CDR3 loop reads CSARFEGPSYEQYV. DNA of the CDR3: TGCAGTGCTAGGTTTGAAGGACCGAGCTACGAGCAGTACGTC.

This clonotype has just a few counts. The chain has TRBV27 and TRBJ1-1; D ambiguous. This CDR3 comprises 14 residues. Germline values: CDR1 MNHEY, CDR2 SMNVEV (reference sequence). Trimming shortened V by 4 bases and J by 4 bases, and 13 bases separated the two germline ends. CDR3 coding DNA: TGTGCCAGCAGTTCGGACGGCGGGAGCACTGAAGCTTTCTTT. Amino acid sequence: CASSSDGGSTEAFF.

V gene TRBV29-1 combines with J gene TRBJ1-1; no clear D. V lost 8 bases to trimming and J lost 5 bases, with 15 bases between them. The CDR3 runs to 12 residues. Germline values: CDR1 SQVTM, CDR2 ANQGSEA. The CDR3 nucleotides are TGCAGCCAAACACGCGGCGGGACTGAAGCTTTCTTT. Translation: CSQTRGGTEAFF.

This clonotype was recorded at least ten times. CDR3 sequence reads: CASSGGGLISYEQYF. DNA of the CDR3: TGTGCCAGCAGTGGAGGGGGTTTAATCTCCTACGAGCAGTACTTC. The chain joins TRBV12-3 or TRBV12-4 to TRBJ2-7, with D tentatively TRBD1 or TRBD2 (6 bases each). Trimming removed 5 bases at V and 0 bases at J, with 14 bases between. The CDR3 consists of 15 residues.

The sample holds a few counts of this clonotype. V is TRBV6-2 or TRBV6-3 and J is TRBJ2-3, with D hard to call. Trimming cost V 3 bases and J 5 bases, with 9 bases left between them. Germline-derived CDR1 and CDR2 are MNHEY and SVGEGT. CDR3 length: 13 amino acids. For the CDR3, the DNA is TGTGCCAGCAGTTATTCCTCTCTAGATACGCAGTATTTT. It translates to CASSYSSLDTQYF.

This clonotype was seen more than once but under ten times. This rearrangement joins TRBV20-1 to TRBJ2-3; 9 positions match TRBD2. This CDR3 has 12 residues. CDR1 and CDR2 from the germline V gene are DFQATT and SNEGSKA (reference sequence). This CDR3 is CRRGGNTDTQYF. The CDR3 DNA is TGCCGGCGGGGGGGCAACACAGATACGCAGTATTTT.

The CDR3 DNA sequence: TGTGCCACCGCTCCCGGACACAACAATGAGCAGTTCTTC. Protein product: CATAPGHNNEQFF. The gene calls are TRBV24-1 and TRBJ2-1, with D possibly being TRBD1 (5 bases). Germline loops: CDR1 KGHDR, CDR2 SFDVKD. Trimming removed 9 bases from V and 5 bases from J, with 13 bases in between. This CDR3 contains 13 residues.

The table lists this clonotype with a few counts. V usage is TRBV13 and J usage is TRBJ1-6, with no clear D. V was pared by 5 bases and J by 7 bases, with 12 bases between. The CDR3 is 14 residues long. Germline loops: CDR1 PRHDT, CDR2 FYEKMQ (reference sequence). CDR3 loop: CASSPAGENSPLHF. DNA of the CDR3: TGTGCCAGCAGCCCGGCCGGGGAAAATTCACCCCTCCACTTT.

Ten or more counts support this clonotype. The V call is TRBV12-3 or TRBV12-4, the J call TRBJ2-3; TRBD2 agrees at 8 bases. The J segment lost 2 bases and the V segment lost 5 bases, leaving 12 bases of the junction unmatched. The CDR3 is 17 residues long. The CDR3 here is CASSGPGSGGYTDTQYF. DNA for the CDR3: TGTGCCAGCAGTGGACCCGGGAGCGGGGGATACACAGATACGCAGTATTTT.

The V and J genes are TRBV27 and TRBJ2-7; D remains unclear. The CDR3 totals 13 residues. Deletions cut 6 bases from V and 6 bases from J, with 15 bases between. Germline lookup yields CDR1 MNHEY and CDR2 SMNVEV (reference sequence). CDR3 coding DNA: TGTGCCAGCAGCCCCGACGGCGACTCCGAGCAGTACGTC. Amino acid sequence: CASSPDGDSEQYV.

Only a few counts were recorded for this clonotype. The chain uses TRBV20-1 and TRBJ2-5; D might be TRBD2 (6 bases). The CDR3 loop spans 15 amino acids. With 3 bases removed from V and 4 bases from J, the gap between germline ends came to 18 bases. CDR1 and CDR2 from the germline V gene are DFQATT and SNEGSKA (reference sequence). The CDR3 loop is CSASYGGWIRETQYF. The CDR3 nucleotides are TGCAGTGCTAGCTACGGGGGTTGGATAAGAGAGACCCAGTACTTC.

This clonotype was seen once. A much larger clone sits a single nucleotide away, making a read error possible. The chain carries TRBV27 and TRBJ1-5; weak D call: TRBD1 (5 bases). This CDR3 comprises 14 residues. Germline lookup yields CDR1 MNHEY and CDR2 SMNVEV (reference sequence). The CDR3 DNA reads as TGTGCCGGCAGTTTCGGGGGGTATGATCAGCCCCAGCATTTT. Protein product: CAGSFGGYDQPQHF.

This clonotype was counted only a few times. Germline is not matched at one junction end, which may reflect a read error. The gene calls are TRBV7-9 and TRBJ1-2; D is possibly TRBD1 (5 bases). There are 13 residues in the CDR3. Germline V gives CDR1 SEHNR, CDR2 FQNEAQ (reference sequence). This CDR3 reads CASSAGGIYDYTF. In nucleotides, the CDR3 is TGTGCCAGCAGCGCCGGGGGAATCTATGACTACACCTTC.

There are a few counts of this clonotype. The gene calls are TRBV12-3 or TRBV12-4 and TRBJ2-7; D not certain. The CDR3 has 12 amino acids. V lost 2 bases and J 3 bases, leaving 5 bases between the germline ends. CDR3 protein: CASSLIVYEQYF. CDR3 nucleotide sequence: TGTGCCAGCAGTTTAATAGTCTACGAGCAGTACTTC.

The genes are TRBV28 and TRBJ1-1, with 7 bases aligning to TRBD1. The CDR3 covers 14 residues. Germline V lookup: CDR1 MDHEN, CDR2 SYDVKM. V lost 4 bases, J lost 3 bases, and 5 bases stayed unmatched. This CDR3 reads CASSWIRGDTEAFF. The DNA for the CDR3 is TGTGCCAGCAGTTGGATCAGGGGGGACACTGAAGCTTTCTTT.

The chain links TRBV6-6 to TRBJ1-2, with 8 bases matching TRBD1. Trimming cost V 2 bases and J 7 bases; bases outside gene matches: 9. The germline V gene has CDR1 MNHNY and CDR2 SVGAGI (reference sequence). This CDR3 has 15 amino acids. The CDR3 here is CASSYVTGAEGGYTF. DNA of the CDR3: TGTGCCAGCAGTTACGTGACAGGGGCGGAAGGTGGCTACACCTTC.